The rows below give T cell receptor beta chains drawn from one sample of a study of T cell responses to AZD1222 COVID-19 vaccine. Profiled with immunoSEQ multiplex PCR; TCRdb holds only in-frame clones, not every one. The repertoire has about 100,000 clones, about 89% of them found once; the top ten carry 4% to 4.5%. Source: peripheral blood, taken on day 0 of MenACWY control vaccination. All receptors come from an adult in good health. CDR3s include the opening cysteine and the closing phenylalanine or tryptophan.

TRBJ2-7 | TRBV12-3/TRBV12-4 | CASALYDGGEQYF
TRBJ2-3 | TRBV5-4 | CASSTRDRSATQYF
TRBJ1-2 | TRBV10-3 | CAIREGDYGYTF
TRBJ2-3 | TRBV6-5 | CASRARTDTQYF
TRBJ2-5 | TRBV5-1 | CASSSQAPTQETQYF
TRBJ1-2 | TRBV28 | CASEGMSYGYTF
TRBJ1-2 | TRBV6-2/TRBV6-3 | CASSYSKAVGYGYTF
TRBJ1-5 | TRBV19 | CASSLNSGASNQPQHF
TRBJ2-7 | TRBV12-3/TRBV12-4 | CASSFLGAGEQYF
TRBJ1-5 | TRBV30 | CAWTPTVGQPQHF
TRBJ1-1 | TRBV6-6 | CASSLQNTEAFF
TRBJ1-6 | TRBV4-3 | CASRQGGSSYNSPLHF
TRBJ2-7 | TRBV7-2 | CASSSPARNEQYF
TRBJ1-1 | TRBV19 | CASSIWYRGAEAFF
TRBJ1-5 | TRBV27 | CASRVTGGSQPQHF
TRBJ1-2 | TRBV29-1 | CSVRRDGYTF
TRBJ1-6 | TRBV6-6 | CASRWDRGINSPLHF
TRBJ2-1 | TRBV24-1 | CATRNSGSTYNEQFF
TRBJ2-7 | TRBV5-1 | CASSLWDRNAPSSYEQYF
TRBJ2-7 | TRBV28 | CASRRVRGLYEQYF
TRBJ2-5 | TRBV2 | CASSVNRDQETQYF
TRBJ1-1 | TRBV11-2 | CASSDLFRGTTEAFF
TRBJ1-2 | TRBV4-3 | CASSQGTFGGYTF
TRBJ2-5 | TRBV6-5 | CASSYRGKETQYF
TRBJ2-1 | TRBV6-5 | CASSYQPTQKDEQFF
TRBJ2-2 | TRBV18 | CASSGTEPTGELFF
TRBJ2-3 | TRBV24-1 | CATSDVMGVSGTDTQYF
TRBJ1-4 | TRBV5-1 | CASSLGQGAEKLFF
TRBJ1-2 | TRBV12-3/TRBV12-4 | CASIRSRNYGYTF
TRBJ1-1 | TRBV5-1 | CASSFEGLGMNTEAFF
TRBJ1-2 | TRBV18 | CASSPRRDVYGYTF
TRBJ2-7 | TRBV5-1 | CASSLGSGETEQYF